Following are 6 T cell receptor beta chains from one sample sequenced in a study of shared clonotypes between healthy human individuals. Some clones are missing from TCRdb's copy, which holds only in-frame ones; the method was immunoSEQ multiplex PCR. The sample has 2 million to 2.5 million clones, less than 95% seen once; the top ten hold around 0.35%. Source material: naive CD4+ T cells from PBMCs. This sample's subset: CD45RA+ positively selected. The source is a man between 18 and 29 years old in good health. Some clones in this sample may be carry-over from other donors' samples.

The chain has TRBV7-9 and TRBJ1-1; D uncertain. Germline CDR1 is SEHNR and CDR2 is FQNEAQ (reference sequence). V was cut by 4 bases and J by 3 bases, with 9 bases left in between. The CDR3 spans 13 residues. The CDR3 DNA reads as TGTGCCAGCAGCTCGAGGTGGGACACTGAAGCTTTCTTT. Encoded protein: CASSSRWDTEAFF.

The rearrangement uses TRBV6-1 and TRBJ1-5; no definite D call. CDR1 is MNHNS and CDR2 is SASEGT in the germline V gene. V lost 1 base and J lost 5, with 6 bases in between. This CDR3 spans 13 amino acids. CDR3 in amino acids: CASSEGTHQPQHF. The CDR3 nucleotides read TGTGCCAGCAGTGAAGGGACTCATCAGCCCCAGCATTTT.

The count of this clone is one. The rearrangement joins TRBV21-1 to TRBJ2-2; the table names TRBD1, a call not compared with the DNA. TRBV21-1 is noted as a pseudogene. CDR3 length: 14 residues. CDR3 DNA: TGTGCCAGCAGCACCCCCGGACAAACCGGGGAGCTGTTTTTT. It translates to CASSTPGQTGELFF.

The chain joins TRBV4-3 to TRBJ1-2, with D possibly being TRBD1 (5 bases). Trimming took 4 bases from V and 4 from J, leaving 13 bases between them. Germline CDR1 is LGHNA and CDR2 is YSLEER. The CDR3 spans 14 residues. The CDR3 nucleotides read TGCGCCAGCAGCCTGACTGGGGCCACCTATGGCTACACCTTC. Translation gives CASSLTGATYGYTF.

This clone showed up just once. This chain joins TRBV5-5 and TRBJ2-3; D uncertain. Germline V gives CDR1 SGHKS, CDR2 YYEKEE (reference sequence). The CDR3 runs to 15 residues. The V end was cut by 6 bases, the J end by 1 base, with 15 bases between. The CDR3, as DNA: TGTGCCAGCACCCTAACGGGTTCAGGCACAGATACGCAGTATTTT. As protein: CASTLTGSGTDTQYF.

The chain has TRBV28 and TRBJ2-1, with TRBD1 identical over 9 bases. The CDR3 consists of 15 residues. The trim removed 4 bases at V and 10 bases at J, leaving 11 bases unmatched. The germline V gene encodes CDR1 MDHEN and CDR2 SYDVKM. CDR3 loop: CASSYTGGGIIEQFF. The DNA for the CDR3 is TGTGCCAGCAGTTACACAGGGGGCGGAATTATCGAGCAGTTCTTC.